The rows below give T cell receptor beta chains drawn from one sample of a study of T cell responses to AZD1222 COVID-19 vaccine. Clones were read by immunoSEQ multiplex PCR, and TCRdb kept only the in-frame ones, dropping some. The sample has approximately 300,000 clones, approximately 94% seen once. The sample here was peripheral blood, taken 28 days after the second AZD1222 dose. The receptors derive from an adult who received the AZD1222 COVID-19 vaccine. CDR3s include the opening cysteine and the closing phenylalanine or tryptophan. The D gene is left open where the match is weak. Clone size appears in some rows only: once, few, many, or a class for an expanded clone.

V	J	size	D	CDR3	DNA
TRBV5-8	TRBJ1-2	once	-	CASSRNSVGYTF	TGTGCCAGCAGCCGAAACAGCGTTGGCTACACCTTC
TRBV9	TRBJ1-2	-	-	CASSVAVGDYYGYTF	TGTGCCAGCAGCGTAGCTGTGGGGGATTACTATGGCTACACCTTC
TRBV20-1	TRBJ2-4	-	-	CSASNTAKNIQYF	TGCAGTGCTAGTAACACTGCCAAAAACATTCAGTACTTC
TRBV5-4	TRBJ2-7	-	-	CASSAPSSSEQYF	TGTGCCAGCAGCGCACCATCTAGTAGCGAGCAGTACTTC
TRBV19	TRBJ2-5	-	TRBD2	CASSTRTSGGLTQYF	TGTGCCAGTAGTACCCGCACTAGCGGGGGTTTGACCCAGTACTTC
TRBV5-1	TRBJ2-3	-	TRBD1	CASSYFGTGGTDTQYF	TGCGCCAGCAGCTATTTCGGGACAGGGGGCACAGATACGCAGTATTTT
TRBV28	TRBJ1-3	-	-	CASRQGRSTIYF	TGTGCCAGCAGACAGGGACGGAGCACCATATATTTT
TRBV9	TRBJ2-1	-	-	CASSGPSPSYNEQFF	TGTGCCAGCAGCGGACCCAGCCCATCCTACAATGAGCAGTTCTTC
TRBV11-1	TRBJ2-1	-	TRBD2	CASSSLAGSVNEQFF	TGTGCCAGCAGCTCACTAGCGGGGAGTGTTAATGAGCAGTTCTTC
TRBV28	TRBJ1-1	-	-	CASSLTTVPDTEAFF	TGTGCCAGCAGTTTAACGACGGTGCCGGACACTGAAGCTTTCTTT
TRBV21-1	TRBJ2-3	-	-	CASSKKGPRSYTDTQYF	TGTGCCAGCAGCAAAAAAGGCCCCCGGTCTTACACAGATACGCAGTATTTT
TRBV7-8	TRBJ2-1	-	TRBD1	CASSLKPAWTGGADEQFF	TGTGCCAGCAGCTTAAAGCCCGCGTGGACAGGGGGCGCGGATGAGCAGTTCTTC
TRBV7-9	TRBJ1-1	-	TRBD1	CASSPNLGQGASEAFF	TGTGCCAGCAGCCCTAATTTGGGACAGGGGGCTTCTGAAGCTTTCTTT
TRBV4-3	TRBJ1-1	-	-	CASSQDTKGPEAFF	TGCGCCAGCAGCCAAGATACGAAGGGGCCTGAAGCTTTCTTT
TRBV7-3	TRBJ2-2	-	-	CASSNTGELFF	TGTGCCAGCTCCAACACCGGGGAGCTGTTTTTT
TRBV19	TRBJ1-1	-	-	CASSSGTSNTEAFF	TGTGCCAGTAGCTCCGGGACCTCTAACACTGAAGCTTTCTTT
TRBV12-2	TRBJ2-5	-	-	CASRLALGSGVQETQYF	TGTGCAAGTCGCTTAGCGTTAGGAAGCGGGGTCCAAGAGACCCAGTACTTC
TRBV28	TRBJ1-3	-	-	CASSFPTGSGNTIYF	TGTGCCAGCAGTTTCCCGACCGGCTCTGGAAACACCATATATTTT
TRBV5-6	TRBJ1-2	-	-	CASSSRGRGDYGYTF	TGTGCCAGCAGCTCCAGGGGACGGGGGGACTATGGCTACACCTTC
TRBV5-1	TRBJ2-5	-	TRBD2	CASIAGAGETQYF	TGCGCCAGTATAGCGGGGGCCGGGGAGACCCAGTACTTC
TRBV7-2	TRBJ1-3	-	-	CASSPAEGLVGNTIYF	TGTGCCAGCAGCCCCGCTGAGGGGCTGGTTGGAAACACCATATATTTT
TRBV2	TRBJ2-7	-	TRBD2	CASSVVSGYYEQYF	TGTGCCAGCAGTGTGGTTAGCGGGTACTACGAGCAGTACTTC
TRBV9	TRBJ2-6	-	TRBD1	CASSITGVGANVLTF	TGTGCCAGCAGCATCACAGGGGTGGGGGCCAACGTCCTGACTTTC
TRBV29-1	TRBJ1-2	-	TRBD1	CSVSIRGTGLQNYGYTF	TGCAGCGTTTCCATCCGAGGGACAGGTCTTCAAAACTATGGCTACACCTTC
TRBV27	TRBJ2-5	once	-	CASSASGETQYF	TGTGCCAGCAGTGCGTCCGGAGAGACCCAGTACTTC
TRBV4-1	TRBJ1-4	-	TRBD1	CASSQDTGESIKLFF	TGCGCCAGCAGCCAAGATACAGGGGAAAGCATAAAACTGTTTTTT
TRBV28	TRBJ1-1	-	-	CASSLTMNTEAFF	TGTGCCAGCAGTCTTACCATGAACACTGAAGCTTTCTTT
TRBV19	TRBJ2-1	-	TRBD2	CASSPHDSGRADNEQFF	TGTGCCAGTAGTCCCCACGATAGCGGGAGGGCCGACAATGAGCAGTTCTTC
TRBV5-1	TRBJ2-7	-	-	CASSLGGAEQYF	TGCGCCAGCAGCTTAGGGGGGGCCGAGCAGTACTTC
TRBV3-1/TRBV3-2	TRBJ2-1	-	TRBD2	CASSQYTSGRDEQFF	TGTGCCAGCAGCCAATATACTAGCGGGAGGGATGAGCAGTTCTTC
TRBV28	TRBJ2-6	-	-	CASTQGFGANVLTF	TGTGCCAGCACCCAGGGGTTTGGGGCCAACGTCCTGACTTTC
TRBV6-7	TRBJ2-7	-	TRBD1	CASSYHRTGVQRAPYEQYF	TGTGCCAGCAGTTACCACAGGACAGGGGTCCAGCGGGCACCCTACGAGCAGTACTTC
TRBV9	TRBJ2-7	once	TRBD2	CASSPRTSGGPYEQYF	TGTGCCAGCAGCCCCCGGACTAGCGGGGGACCCTACGAGCAGTACTTC
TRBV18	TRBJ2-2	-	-	CASPDFRTGELFF	TGTGCCAGCCCGGACTTTCGAACCGGGGAGCTGTTTTTT
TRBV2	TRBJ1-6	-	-	CASSERFSPLHF	TGTGCCAGCAGTGAGCGGTTTTCACCCCTCCACTTT
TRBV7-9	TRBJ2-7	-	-	CASSAGPQGEQYF	TGTGCCAGCAGCGCAGGACCCCAGGGCGAGCAGTACTTC
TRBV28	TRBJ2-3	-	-	CATRTSSTDTQYF	TGTGCCACCAGGACCTCTAGCACAGATACGCAGTATTTT
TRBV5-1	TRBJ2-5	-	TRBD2	CASSLGTSGSQETQYF	TGCGCCAGCAGCTTGGGGACTAGCGGGAGCCAAGAGACCCAGTACTTC
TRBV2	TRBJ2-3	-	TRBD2	CASSPPSGVRDTQYF	TGTGCCAGCAGCCCCCCTAGCGGGGTACGAGATACGCAGTATTTT
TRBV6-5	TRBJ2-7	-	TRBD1	CASSYGTGYEQYF	TGTGCCAGCAGTTACGGGACAGGGTACGAGCAGTACTTC
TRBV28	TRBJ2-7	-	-	CASVEGYEQYF	TGTGCCAGCGTAGAGGGGTACGAGCAGTACTTC
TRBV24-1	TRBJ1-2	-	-	CATSETNYGYTF	TGTGCCACCAGTGAGACGAACTATGGCTACACCTTC
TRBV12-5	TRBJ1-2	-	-	CASFPLGGGIQGYTF	TGTGCTAGTTTCCCTTTGGGGGGGGGAATCCAAGGCTACACCTTC
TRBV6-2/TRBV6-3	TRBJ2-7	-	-	CASSYSFLGLWYEQYF	TGTGCCAGCAGTTACTCGTTCTTAGGTCTTTGGTACGAGCAGTACTTC
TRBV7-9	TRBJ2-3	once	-	CASSHTDTQYF	TGTGCCAGCAGCCACACAGATACGCAGTATTTT
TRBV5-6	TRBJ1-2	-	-	CASSPGHHGNYGYTF	TGTGCCAGCAGTCCCGGACACCACGGCAACTATGGCTACACCTTC
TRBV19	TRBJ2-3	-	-	CASSINRATDTQYF	TGTGCCAGTAGTATCAACCGCGCAACAGATACGCAGTATTTT
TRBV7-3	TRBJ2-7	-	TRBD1	CASSLRGQGGYEQYF	TGTGCCAGCAGCTTACGCGGACAGGGAGGCTACGAGCAGTACTTC
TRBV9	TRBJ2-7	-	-	CASSVDGYEQYF	TGTGCCAGCAGCGTAGATGGCTACGAGCAGTACTTC
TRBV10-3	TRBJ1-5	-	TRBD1	CAISPLPGQGNQPQHF	TGTGCCATCAGTCCCCTTCCGGGACAGGGGAATCAGCCCCAGCATTTT
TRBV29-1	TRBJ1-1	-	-	CSVEDGMPEAFF	TGCAGCGTTGAAGATGGGATGCCTGAAGCTTTCTTT
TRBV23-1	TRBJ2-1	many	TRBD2	CASSLDEPGRLNNEQFF	TGCGCCAGCAGTCTCGACGAGCCCGGGAGGTTAAACAATGAGCAGTTCTTC
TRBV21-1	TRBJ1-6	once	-	CASSPRVEGQGGKGHSPLHF	TGTGCCAGCAGCCCTCGCGTGGAGGGACAGGGGGGGAAAGGGCATTCACCCCTCCACTTT
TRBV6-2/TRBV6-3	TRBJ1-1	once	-	CASSPGGYTEAFF	TGTGCCAGCAGCCCCGGGGGGTACACTGAAGCTTTCTTT
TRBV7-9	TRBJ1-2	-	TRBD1	CASRAGQGEVGYGYTF	TGTGCGAGCAGGGCGGGACAGGGTGAAGTTGGCTATGGCTACACCTTC
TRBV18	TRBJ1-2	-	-	CASSPGGANYGYTF	TGTGCCAGCTCCCCCGGGGGCGCCAACTATGGCTACACCTTC
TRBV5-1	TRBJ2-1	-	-	CASSLEWGRRLYEQFF	TGCGCCAGCAGCTTGGAGTGGGGCCGCCGGTTGTATGAGCAGTTCTTC
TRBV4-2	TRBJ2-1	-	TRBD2	CASSQGREGRDEQFF	TGTGCCAGCAGCCAAGGGCGGGAGGGCCGAGATGAGCAGTTCTTC
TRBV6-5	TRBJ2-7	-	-	CASRVSYEQYF	TGTGCCAGCAGGGTCTCCTACGAGCAGTACTTC